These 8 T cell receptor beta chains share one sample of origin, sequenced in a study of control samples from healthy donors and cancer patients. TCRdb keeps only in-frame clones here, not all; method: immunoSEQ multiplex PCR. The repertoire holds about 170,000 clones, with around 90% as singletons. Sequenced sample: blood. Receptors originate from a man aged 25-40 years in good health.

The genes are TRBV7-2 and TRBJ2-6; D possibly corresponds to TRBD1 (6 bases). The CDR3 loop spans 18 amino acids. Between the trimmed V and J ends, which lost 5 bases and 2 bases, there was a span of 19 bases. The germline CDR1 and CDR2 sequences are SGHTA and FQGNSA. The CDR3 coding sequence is TGTGCCAGCAGCACACGGGACATACTATCCCCTGGGGCCAACGTCCTGACTTTC. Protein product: CASSTRDILSPGANVLTF.

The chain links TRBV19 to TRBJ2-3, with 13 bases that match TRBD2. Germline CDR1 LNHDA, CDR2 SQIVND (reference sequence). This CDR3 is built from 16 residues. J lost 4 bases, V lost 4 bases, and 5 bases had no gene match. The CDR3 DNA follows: TGTGCCAGTAGTAGGGAACTAGCGGGGGGGGCAGATACGCAGTATTTT. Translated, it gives CASSRELAGGADTQYF.

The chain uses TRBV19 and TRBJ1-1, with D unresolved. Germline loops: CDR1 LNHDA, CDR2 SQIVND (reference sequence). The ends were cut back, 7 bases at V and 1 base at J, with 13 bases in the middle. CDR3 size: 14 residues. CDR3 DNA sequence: TGTGCCAGTAACGAACCTGGTGGGAACACTGAAGCTTTCTTT. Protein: CASNEPGGNTEAFF.

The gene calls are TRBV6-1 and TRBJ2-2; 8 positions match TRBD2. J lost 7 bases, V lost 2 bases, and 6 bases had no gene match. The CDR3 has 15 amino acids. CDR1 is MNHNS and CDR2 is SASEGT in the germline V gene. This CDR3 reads CASSEFSGGLGELFF. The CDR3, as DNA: TGTGCCAGCAGTGAATTCTCGGGAGGGCTCGGGGAGCTGTTTTTT.

CDR3 nucleotide sequence: TGTGCCAGCAGTACCAACAGGGGGGGTGGAGAGCAGTACTTC. Its translation is CASSTNRGGGEQYF. V is TRBV6-6 and J is TRBJ2-7; D is perhaps TRBD1 (8 bases). The germline V and J ends were trimmed by 5 bases and 7 bases, with 18 bases remaining between them. Germline V gene data show CDR1 as MNHNY and CDR2 as SVGAGI (reference sequence). The CDR3 is 14 residues long.

CDR3 nucleotides: TGTGCCAGCAGCTTTGATTCTTGGACAGGGTCCTACGAGCAGTACTTC. Amino acids: CASSFDSWTGSYEQYF. This chain connects TRBV7-9 to TRBJ2-7; 8 bases fit TRBD1. This CDR3 has 16 residues. Germline V gene data show CDR1 as SEHNR and CDR2 as FQNEAQ (reference sequence). V shed 3 bases, J shed 1 base, and the junction held 8 bases outside the gene matches.

CDR3 sequence reads: CAIGRGRNTGELFF. Written as DNA, the CDR3 is TGTGCCATTGGGCGGGGAAGGAACACCGGGGAGCTGTTTTTT. The chain carries TRBV19 and TRBJ2-2, with D maybe TRBD2 (6 bases). CDR1 LNHDA and CDR2 SQIVND come from the germline V gene (reference sequence). V dropped 10 bases and J dropped 1 base, with 13 bases sitting between them. CDR3 length: 14 residues.

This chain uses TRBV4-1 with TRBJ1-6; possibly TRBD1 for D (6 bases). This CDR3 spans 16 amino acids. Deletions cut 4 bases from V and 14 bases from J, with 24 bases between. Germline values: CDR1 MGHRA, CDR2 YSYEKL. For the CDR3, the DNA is TGCGCCAGCAGCCCCCCGTTCAGGGGCGAGGGCGGAACCCTCCACTTT. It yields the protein CASSPPFRGEGGTLHF.